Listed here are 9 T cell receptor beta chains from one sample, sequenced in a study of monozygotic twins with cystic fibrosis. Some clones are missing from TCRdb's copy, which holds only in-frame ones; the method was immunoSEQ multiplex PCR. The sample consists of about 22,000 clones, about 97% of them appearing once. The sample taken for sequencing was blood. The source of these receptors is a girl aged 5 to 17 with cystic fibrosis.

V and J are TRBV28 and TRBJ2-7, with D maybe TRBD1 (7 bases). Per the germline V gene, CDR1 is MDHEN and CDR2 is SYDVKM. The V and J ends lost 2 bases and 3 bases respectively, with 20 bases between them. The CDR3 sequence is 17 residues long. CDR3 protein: CASSLRWGRGVYYEQYF. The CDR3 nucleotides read TGTGCCAGCAGTTTAAGGTGGGGCAGGGGGGTTTACTACGAGCAGTACTTC.

CDR3 nucleotide sequence: TGTGCCACCAGCAGACGACTAGCGGGAGAAGATACGCAGTATTTT. It is translated as CATSRRLAGEDTQYF. The chain links TRBV15 to TRBJ2-3; 12 bases map to TRBD2. The germline gives CDR1 LNHNV, CDR2 YYDKDF (reference sequence). J was trimmed by 5 bases and V by 2 bases; bases with no gene match: 2. The CDR3 spans 15 residues.

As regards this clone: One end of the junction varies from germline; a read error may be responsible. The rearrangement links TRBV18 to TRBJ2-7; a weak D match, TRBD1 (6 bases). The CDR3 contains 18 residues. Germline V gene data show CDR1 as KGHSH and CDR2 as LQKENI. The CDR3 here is CASSPDNFYMGHGYEQYF. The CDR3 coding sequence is TGTGCCAGCTCACCCGACAACTTCTATATGGGACATGGCTACGAGCAATACTTC.

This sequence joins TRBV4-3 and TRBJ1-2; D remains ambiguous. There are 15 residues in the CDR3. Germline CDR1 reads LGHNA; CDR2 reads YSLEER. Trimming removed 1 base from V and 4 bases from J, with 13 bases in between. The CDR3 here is CASSQVRETSYGYTF. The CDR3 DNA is TGCGCCAGCAGCCAAGTGAGGGAGACTTCCTATGGCTACACCTTC.

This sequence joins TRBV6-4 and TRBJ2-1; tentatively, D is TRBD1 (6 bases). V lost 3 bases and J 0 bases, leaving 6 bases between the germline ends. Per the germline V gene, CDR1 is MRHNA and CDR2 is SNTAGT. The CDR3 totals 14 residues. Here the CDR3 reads CASSEDSSYNEQFF. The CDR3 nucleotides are TGTGCCAGCAGTGAGGACAGCTCCTACAATGAGCAGTTCTTC.

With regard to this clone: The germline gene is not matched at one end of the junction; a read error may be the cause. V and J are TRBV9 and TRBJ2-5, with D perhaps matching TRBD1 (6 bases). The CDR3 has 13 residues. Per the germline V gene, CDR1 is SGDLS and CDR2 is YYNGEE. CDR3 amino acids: CASSVGGQGTQYF. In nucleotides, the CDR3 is TGTGCCAGCAGCGTAGGGGGGCAAGGGACCCAGTACTTC.

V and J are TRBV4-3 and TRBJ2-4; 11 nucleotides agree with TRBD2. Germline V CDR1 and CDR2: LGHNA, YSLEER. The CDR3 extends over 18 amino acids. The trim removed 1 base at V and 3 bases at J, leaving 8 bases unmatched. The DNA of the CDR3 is TGCGCCAGCAGCCAAGTTAGCGGGAGGGCCGTTAGCAAAAACATTCAGTACTTC. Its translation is CASSQVSGRAVSKNIQYF.

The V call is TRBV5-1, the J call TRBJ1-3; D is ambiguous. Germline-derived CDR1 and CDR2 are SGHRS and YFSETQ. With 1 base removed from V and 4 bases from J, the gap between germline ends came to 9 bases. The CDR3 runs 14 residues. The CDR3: CASSLSGEGNTIYF. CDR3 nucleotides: TGCGCCAGCAGCTTGTCCGGGGAAGGAAACACCATATATTTT.

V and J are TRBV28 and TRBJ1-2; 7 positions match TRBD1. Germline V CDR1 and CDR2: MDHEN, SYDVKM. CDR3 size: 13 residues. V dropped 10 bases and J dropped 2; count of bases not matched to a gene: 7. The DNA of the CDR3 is TGTGCCACCATAAAACAGGGGAACTATGGCTACACCTTC. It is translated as CATIKQGNYGYTF.